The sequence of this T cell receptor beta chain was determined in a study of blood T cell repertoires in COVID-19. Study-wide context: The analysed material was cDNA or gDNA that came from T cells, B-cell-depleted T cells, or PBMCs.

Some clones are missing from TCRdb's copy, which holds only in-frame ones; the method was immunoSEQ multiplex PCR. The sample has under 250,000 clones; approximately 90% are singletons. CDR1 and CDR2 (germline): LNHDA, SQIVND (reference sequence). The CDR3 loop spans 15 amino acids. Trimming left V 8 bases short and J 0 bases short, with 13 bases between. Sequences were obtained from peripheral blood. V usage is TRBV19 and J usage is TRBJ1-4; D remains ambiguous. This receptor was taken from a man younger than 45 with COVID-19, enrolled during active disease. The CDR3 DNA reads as TGTGCCAGTGGCGGGTATTTGGCAACTAATGAAAAACTGTTTTTT. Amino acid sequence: CASGGYLATNEKLFF.